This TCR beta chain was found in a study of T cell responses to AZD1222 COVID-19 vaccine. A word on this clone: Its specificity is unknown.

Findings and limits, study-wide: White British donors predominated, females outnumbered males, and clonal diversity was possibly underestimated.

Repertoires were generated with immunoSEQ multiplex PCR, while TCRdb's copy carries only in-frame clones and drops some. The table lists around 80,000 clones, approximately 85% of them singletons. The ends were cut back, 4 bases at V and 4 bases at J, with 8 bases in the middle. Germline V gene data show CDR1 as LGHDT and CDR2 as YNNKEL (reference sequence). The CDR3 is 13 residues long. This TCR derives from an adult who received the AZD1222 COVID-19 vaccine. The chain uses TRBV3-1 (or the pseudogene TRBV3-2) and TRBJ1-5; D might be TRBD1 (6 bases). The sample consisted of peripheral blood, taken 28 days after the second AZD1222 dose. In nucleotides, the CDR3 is TGTGCCAGCAGCCCTGACAGGAATCAGCCCCAGCATTTT. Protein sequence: CASSPDRNQPQHF.